The sequence of this T cell receptor (beta chain) was determined in a study of blood T cell repertoires in COVID-19. The CDR3 consists of 15 residues. The V gene lost 7 bases and the J gene lost 0 bases, with 14 bases spanning the gap. CDR1 and CDR2 (germline): ENHRY, SYGVKD. Libraries were prepared by immunoSEQ multiplex PCR; TCRdb keeps only in-frame clonotypes and omits some of them. Of hundreds of thousands of clones in the sample, approximately 90% were seen once. The sequence was collected from a woman in her forties or fifties who had recovered from COVID-19. The chain employs TRBV10-3 and TRBJ2-3; D is unresolved. The sequenced sample was PBMCs or T cells enriched from blood (not recorded which). The CDR3 sequence: CAIKRSDTSTDTQYF. DNA of the CDR3: TGTGCCATCAAAAGAAGTGACACTAGCACAGATACGCAGTATTTT.